Sequencing of this T cell receptor (beta chain) was carried out in a study of T cells in Graves' hyperthyroidism and ophthalmopathy. TCR beta CDR3 regions were amplified from RNA. Carried out on the TCR CDR3, a first-round RT-PCR used the HTBI primer set. TCRdb re-derived calls from the multiplex PCR reads in MiXCR, one entry per CDR3 protein. Of roughly 500,000 distinct CDR3 sequences in the sample, roughly 45% are singletons; the top ten hold about 45%. Diagnoses were made from clinical symptoms, serum measures (thyroxine and TRAb), thyroid ultrasound and orbital computed tomography. Only a few counts were recorded for this clonotype. Antigen: not known. General study findings and limits: Most thyroid-expanded clonotypes above 0.001 were also found in blood. Ophthalmopathy stood apart from stable hyperthyroidism in a 13 V-J model.

The CDR3 runs to 17 residues. The V and J ends lost 6 bases and 1 base, in that order; junction bases with no gene match: 4. The sample was peripheral blood or thyroid tissue (not recorded which). V and J are TRBV12-3 or TRBV12-4 and TRBJ2-2; 14 bases map to TRBD2. This receptor was identified in an adult woman with Graves' disease, either hyperthyroidism or ophthalmopathy (not recorded which). The CDR3 nucleotides are TGTGCCAGCAGCCGCGGGACTAGCGGGAGGAACACCGGGGAGCTGTTTTTT. Residues: CASSRGTSGRNTGELFF.